The 30 T cell receptor beta chains given below trace back to one sample, sequenced in a study of blood T cell repertoires in COVID-19 (dated by TCRdb to the early 2020s). Library construction relied on the immunoSEQ multiplex PCR assay. Held by TCRdb, this immuneACCESS table contains in-frame sequences only and omits some clones. Under half of the omission traces to an unresolved V gene where checked; the cause of the rest is unknown. For this sample there are over 110,000 clones; 75% to 90% appear just once. Roughly 4.3% of the sample is taken by the ten largest. Sequencing was done on a sample of PBMCs or T cells enriched from blood (not recorded which). The receptors stem from a man aged 50 to 60 in a cohort exposed to, infected with or recovered from COVID-19 (not recorded which).

This chain uses TRBV27 with TRBJ2-2; a possible D gene is TRBD1 (5 bases). Trimming stripped 6 bases from V and 5 bases from J, with 13 bases between. From germline, CDR1 is MNHEY and CDR2 SMNVEV (reference sequence). This CDR3 is 14 amino acids long. The CDR3 DNA sequence: TGTGCCAGCAGACCAAGGGGTAGGACCGGGGAGCTGTTTTTT. Protein product: CASRPRGRTGELFF.

The sample holds one count of this clone. The genes are TRBV6-5 and TRBJ1-6, with D unclear. This CDR3 contains 15 residues. V was clipped by 7 bases and J by 0 bases, with 10 bases between them. The germline gives CDR1 MNHEY, CDR2 SVGAGI. The CDR3 loop is CASTPEGSYNSPLHF. In DNA, the CDR3 is TGTGCCAGCACCCCGGAGGGCTCCTATAATTCACCCCTCCACTTT.

This clone was found once. The V call is TRBV6-5, the J call TRBJ2-1; 7 nucleotides agree with TRBD2. V shed 6 bases, J shed 7 bases, and the junction held 12 bases outside the gene matches. The CDR3 loop spans 15 amino acids. Germline V CDR1 and CDR2: MNHEY, SVGAGI. The CDR3: CASRPGQAGLNEQFF. The CDR3 DNA reads as TGTGCCAGCAGGCCGGGGCAAGCGGGACTAAATGAGCAGTTCTTC.

This clone turned up a few times. CDR3 nucleotides: TGTGCCAGCAGTGCTACTAGCGGGAGTGTAAATGAGCAGTTCTTC. Translating gives CASSATSGSVNEQFF. The chain links TRBV9 to TRBJ2-1, with TRBD2 matching over 11 bases. With 5 bases clipped from V and 7 bases from J, the junction kept 8 bases outside the gene matches. Germline V gene sequence: CDR1 SGDLS, CDR2 YYNGEE. The CDR3 consists of 15 residues.

V and J are TRBV19 and TRBJ1-2; D gene unclear. Germline CDR1 and CDR2: LNHDA and SQIVND (reference sequence). V lost 5 bases and J lost 8, with 12 bases in between. The CDR3 loop spans 12 amino acids. CDR3 amino acids: CASSGGFEGYTF. Written as DNA, the CDR3 is TGTGCCAGTAGTGGCGGGTTCGAAGGCTACACCTTC.

The gene calls are TRBV7-9 and TRBJ2-2; D not resolved. Germline V gene sequence: CDR1 SEHNR, CDR2 FQNEAQ (reference sequence). There are 11 residues in the CDR3. The V gene lost 9 bases and the J gene lost 5 bases, with 7 bases spanning the gap. The CDR3 nucleotides read TGTGCCAGTCCGGGTACCGGGGAGCTGTTTTTT. Its translation is CASPGTGELFF. Complete variable domain (other parts from reference TRBV7-9 and TRBJ2-2): DTGVSQNPRHKITKRGQNVTFRCDPISEHNRLYWYRQTLGQGPEFLTYFQNEAQLEKSRLLSDRFSAERPKGSFSTLEIQRTEQGDSAMYLCASPGTGELFFGEGSRLTVL.

This chain connects TRBV3-1 (or the pseudogene TRBV3-2) to TRBJ2-7; TRBD1 agrees at 7 bases. Trimming at V came to 1 base and at J to 0 bases, leaving 6 bases not matched to a gene. The germline V gene encodes CDR1 LGHDT and CDR2 YNNKEL (reference sequence). The CDR3 spans 16 residues. The CDR3 DNA reads TGTGCCAGCAGCCAAGTTGGACAGGTCTCCTCCTACGAGCAGTACTTC. Translated: CASSQVGQVSSYEQYF.

This chain joins TRBV12-3 or TRBV12-4 and TRBJ1-2; D call uncertain. This CDR3 region has 11 residues. V was shortened by 4 bases and J by 4 bases, with 4 bases between the two germline ends. CDR3: CASSSSYGYTF. The CDR3 coding sequence is TGTGCCAGCAGTTCCAGCTATGGCTACACCTTC.

This clone was observed a single time. Other DNA sequences within the sample encode an identical CDR3. This chain uses TRBV7-2 with TRBJ2-5, with 7 nucleotides matching TRBD2. CDR3 length equals 14 residues. Trimming cost V 1 base and J 1 base; bases outside gene matches: 0. CDR1 and CDR2 (germline): SGHTA, FQGNSA. The DNA of the CDR3 is TGTGCCAGCAGCTTAGGGGGGGGCCAAGAGACCCAGTACTTC. Translation: CASSLGGGQETQYF.

J is TRBJ1-5 and V is TRBV20-1, with TRBD1 identical over 8 bases. With V trimmed by 3 bases and J by 4 bases, 2 bases remained unmatched. CDR1 is DFQATT and CDR2 is SNEGSKA in the germline V gene (reference sequence). The CDR3 has 13 amino acids. CDR3 DNA: TGCAGTGCTAGTAGGACAGGGAATCAGCCCCAGCATTTT. This translates into CSASRTGNQPQHF.

The V call is TRBV5-4, the J call TRBJ1-2; 11 nucleotides match TRBD1. The CDR3 extends over 16 amino acids. Germline V gene lookup returns CDR1 SGHNT and CDR2 YYREEE (reference sequence). With V trimmed by 0 bases and J by 5 bases, 6 bases remained unmatched. CDR3 sequence (DNA): TGTGCCAGCAGCTTGGATGCGGGACAGGGGGTTTATGGCTACACCTTC. Translating gives CASSLDAGQGVYGYTF.

The chain's CDR3 is CASSGMIYEQYF. The CDR3 nucleotides are TGTGCCAGCTCCGGGATGATCTACGAGCAGTACTTC. V usage is TRBV18 and J usage is TRBJ2-7; weak D call: TRBD2 (5 bases). Between the trimmed V and J ends, which lost 6 bases and 3 bases, there was a span of 9 bases. CDR1 is KGHSH and CDR2 is LQKENI in the germline V gene. This CDR3 comprises 12 residues.

The chain joins TRBV28 to TRBJ1-1; D is possibly TRBD1 (6 bases). Trimming left V 6 bases short and J 4 bases short, with 15 bases between. This CDR3 has 14 residues. Germline V lookup: CDR1 MDHEN, CDR2 SYDVKM. For the CDR3, the DNA is TGTGCCAGCAGCCGGGGCGGGGGCTCCACTGAAGCTTTCTTT. It yields the protein CASSRGGGSTEAFF.

V usage is TRBV28 and J usage is TRBJ1-2, with 8 bases aligning to TRBD1. V lost 8 bases, J lost 2 bases, and 10 bases stayed unmatched. CDR1 and CDR2 from the germline V gene are MDHEN and SYDVKM. The CDR3 is made up of 15 amino acids. The CDR3 sequence is CASCDGTGWNYGYTF. In nucleotides, the CDR3 is TGTGCCAGCTGCGACGGGACAGGTTGGAACTATGGCTACACCTTC.

This rearrangement joins TRBV10-3 to TRBJ2-5; D might be TRBD1 (6 bases). V was cut by 6 bases and J by 1 base, with 6 bases left in between. The germline V gene encodes CDR1 ENHRY and CDR2 SYGVKD. This CDR3 is built from 12 residues. CDR3 residues: CAIRDSQETQYF. CDR3 sequence (DNA): TGTGCCATCAGGGACAGCCAAGAGACCCAGTACTTC.

The rearrangement uses TRBV29-1 and TRBJ2-3; the D gene is possibly TRBD1 (5 bases). The CDR3 totals 11 residues. Germline lookup yields CDR1 SQVTM and CDR2 ANQGSEA. V was pared by 7 bases and J by 6 bases, with 11 bases between. The CDR3 sequence: CSAQSGDTQYF. CDR3 sequence (DNA): TGCAGCGCCCAATCAGGGGATACGCAGTATTTT.

In nucleotides, the CDR3 is TGTGCCATCACAGCTTACAATGAGCAGTTCTTC. It specifies CAITAYNEQFF. The chain recombines TRBV2 with TRBJ2-1, with D unresolved. Germline V gene sequence: CDR1 SNHLY, CDR2 FYNNEI. This CDR3 has 11 amino acids. Between the trimmed V and J ends, which lost 10 bases and 4 bases, there was a span of 8 bases.

The chain has TRBV9 and TRBJ2-2, with 11 bases aligning to TRBD2. Germline values: CDR1 SGDLS, CDR2 YYNGEE. Trimming cost V 0 bases and J 3 bases; bases outside gene matches: 7. There are 18 residues in the CDR3. CDR3 nucleotide sequence: TGTGCCAGCAGCGTAGCATTGGGGGGACTAGCGGACACCGGGGAGCTGTTTTTT. Encoded protein: CASSVALGGLADTGELFF.

J is TRBJ2-1 and V is TRBV24-1; 8 bases are shared with TRBD1. Trimming cost V 4 bases and J 9 bases; bases outside gene matches: 4. This CDR3 region has 13 residues. Germline V gene lookup returns CDR1 KGHDR and CDR2 SFDVKD. CDR3 in amino acids: CATSDRQGLEQFF. Written as DNA, the CDR3 is TGTGCCACCAGTGACCGACAGGGGCTTGAGCAGTTCTTC.

The rearrangement uses TRBV5-8 and TRBJ2-7, with 11 positions matching TRBD2. Per the germline V gene, CDR1 is SGHTS and CDR2 is YDEGEE. V lost 2 bases to trimming and J lost 5 bases; unmatched junction nucleotides: 9. This CDR3 is built from 16 residues. The CDR3 nucleotides are TGTGCCAGCAGCTTACGCGTACGACTAGCGGGAAACGAGCAGTACTTC. This translates into CASSLRVRLAGNEQYF.

The chain employs TRBV6-5 and TRBJ2-1; 14 bases are a match to TRBD2. CDR1 and CDR2 (germline): MNHEY, SVGAGI. This CDR3 is 16 amino acids long. V lost 4 bases and J lost 7; bases outside the gene matches: 6. DNA of the CDR3: TGTGCCAGCAGTTCCCATCGACTAGCGGGAGGGAATGAGCAGTTCTTC. This encodes CASSSHRLAGGNEQFF.

J is TRBJ1-5 and V is TRBV4-3; the D is unclear. This CDR3 is 15 amino acids long. From germline, CDR1 is LGHNA and CDR2 YSLEER. V lost 0 bases and J lost 4, with 10 bases in between. CDR3 DNA: TGCGCCAGCAGCCAAGAGAAGGGAGGGAATCAGCCCCAGCATTTT. The encoded protein is CASSQEKGGNQPQHF.

The CDR3 nucleotides read TGCGCCAGCAGCGGGAACGAGCAGTACTTC. The encoded protein is CASSGNEQYF. The rearrangement joins TRBV10-2 to TRBJ2-7; maybe TRBD2 (5 bases). Trimming shortened V by 6 bases and J by 5 bases, and 5 bases separated the two germline ends. The CDR3 runs 10 residues. CDR1 is WSHSY and CDR2 is SAAADI in the germline V gene.

CDR3 residues: CASNDGVTRTDTQYF. The CDR3 bases are TGTGCCAGCAACGACGGGGTCACTCGCACAGATACGCAGTATTTT. The chain couples TRBV9 to TRBJ2-3; D is possibly TRBD2 (5 bases). The CDR3 contains 15 residues. V was trimmed by 6 bases and J by 1 base, leaving 15 bases between them. Germline CDR1 is SGDLS and CDR2 is YYNGEE.

V and J are TRBV6-5 and TRBJ2-1; D is unresolved. Germline V CDR1 and CDR2: MNHEY, SVGAGI. The germline V and J ends were trimmed by 0 bases and 6 bases, with 12 bases remaining between them. The CDR3 loop spans 15 amino acids. CDR3 region: CASSYSSPAVNEQFF. Here the CDR3 DNA reads TGTGCCAGCAGTTACTCGAGTCCTGCCGTCAATGAGCAGTTCTTC.

This chain connects TRBV9 to TRBJ2-1, with TRBD2 matching 8 bases. Germline V lookup: CDR1 SGDLS, CDR2 YYNGEE. J lost 6 bases, V lost 3 bases, and 11 bases had no gene match. The CDR3 is 16 amino acids. The CDR3 loop is CASSAPGGRLINEQFF. CDR3 nucleotides: TGTGCCAGCAGCGCCCCGGGCGGGAGGCTTATCAATGAGCAGTTCTTC.

V is TRBV5-6 and J is TRBJ1-1; 9 bases fit TRBD1. The CDR3 is 14 amino acids. CDR1 SGHDT and CDR2 YYEEEE come from the germline V gene. V lost 3 bases, J lost 4 bases, and 4 bases stayed unmatched. The CDR3 sequence is CASSYRDRVTEAFF. The CDR3 nucleotides are TGTGCCAGCAGCTACCGGGACAGGGTCACTGAAGCTTTCTTT.

This clone was observed a few times. The chain uses TRBV2 and TRBJ2-7; no reliable D call. Trimming left V 7 bases short and J 5 bases short, with 12 bases between. The CDR3 runs 12 residues. Per germline, CDR1 SNHLY and CDR2 FYNNEI. The CDR3 loop is CASTSLADEQYF. DNA for the CDR3: TGTGCCAGCACCTCGTTGGCGGACGAGCAGTACTTC.

J is TRBJ1-6 and V is TRBV13; D call uncertain. The V end lost 3 bases, the J end lost 10 bases, and 13 bases lay between the germline ends. CDR1 and CDR2 (germline): PRHDT, FYEKMQ (reference sequence). CDR3 length equals 14 residues. The CDR3 coding sequence is TGTGCCAGCAGCTTGTCCGCGGCTTGGTCACCCCTCCACTTT. As protein: CASSLSAAWSPLHF. The complete variable domain, with remaining parts taken from reference TRBV13 and TRBJ1-6, reads AAGVIQSPRHLIKEKRETATLKCYPIPRHDTVYWYQQGPGQDPQFLISFYEKMQSDKGSIPDRFSAQQFSDYHSELNMSSLELGDSALYFCASSLSAAWSPLHFGNGTRLTVT.

This clone was detected only a few times. The V gene is TRBV6-2 or TRBV6-3, the J gene TRBJ2-7; 12 positions match TRBD2. Trimming took 1 base from V and 6 from J; bases not matched to a gene: 4. CDR3 length: 15 amino acids. Germline assignment: CDR1 MNHEY and CDR2 SVGEGT. CDR3 sequence: CASSYLTSGRGEQYF. For the CDR3, the DNA is TGTGCCAGCAGTTACTTGACTAGCGGGAGAGGCGAGCAGTACTTC.